This T cell receptor (beta chain) was recorded in a study of blood T cell repertoires in COVID-19. Across the whole study: The United States, Italy and Spain supplied acute and convalescent COVID-19 samples. Sample material is recorded as cDNA or gDNA derived from T cells, B-cell-depleted T cells, or PBMCs.

Germline assignment: CDR1 MNHEY and CDR2 SVGEGT. V shed 6 bases and J shed 0 bases, with 17 bases lying between them. The CDR3 sequence is 16 residues long. Original methodology: Amplification of reference gene primers was used by the study to estimate nucleated cell counts. Here immunoSEQ multiplex PCR was the method, and the copy in TCRdb shows in-frame clones only, minus some. V and J calls and clone size follow that table, whereas D and trimming were derived from the DNA. This table has about 150,000 clones, 80% to 90% appearing once. The sample taken for sequencing was peripheral blood. The source of this sequence is a man aged 70-80 years with acute or convalescent COVID-19. The chain joins TRBV6-2 or TRBV6-3 to TRBJ2-5, with D tentatively TRBD1 (6 bases). The CDR3 here is CASSLTPQGYQETQYF. As DNA, the CDR3 is TGTGCCAGCAGCCTCACCCCACAGGGATACCAAGAGACCCAGTACTTC.